These T cell receptor beta chains were read from a single sample in a study of shared clonotypes between healthy human individuals. Clones were read by immunoSEQ multiplex PCR, and TCRdb kept only the in-frame ones, dropping some. The data hold about 1 million clones, with about 75% observed a single time. Sample: memory CD4+ T cells sorted from blood. The origin of the receptors is a man aged 18 to 30 in good health. Both conserved end residues are part of each CDR3. The D gene is left open where the match is weak. Size is stated for part of the rows, as once, few or many counts, or as a class when the clone is expanded.

j_gene | v_gene | d_gene | len | abundance | CDR3aa | CDR3nt
TRBJ2-2 | TRBV29-1 | - | 14 | - | CSVATGSSPGELFF | TGCAGCGTTGCTACAGGGTCCAGCCCCGGGGAGCTGTTTTTT
TRBJ1-4 | TRBV28 | - | 14 | - | CASRLYTTNEKLFF | TGTGCCAGCAGGCTATATACAACTAATGAAAAACTGTTTTTT
TRBJ1-5 | TRBV28 | TRBD1 | 19 | - | CASSLSSTGVARWFQPQHF | TGTGCCAGCAGTTTATCCTCTACAGGGGTGGCTAGATGGTTTCAGCCCCAGCATTTT
TRBJ1-1 | TRBV18 | - | 14 | - | CASSPPNMNTEAFF | TGTGCCAGCTCACCCCCAAACATGAACACTGAAGCTTTCTTT
TRBJ2-7 | TRBV7-6 | - | 12 | - | CASSFTPYEQYF | TGTGCCAGCAGCTTTACCCCCTACGAGCAGTACTTC
TRBJ2-7 | TRBV4-1 | TRBD1 | 15 | - | CASSHVGTGPYEQYF | TGCGCCAGCAGCCATGTTGGGACAGGCCCCTACGAGCAGTACTTC
TRBJ2-7 | TRBV10-3 | - | 15 | - | CAISESGGRNYEQYF | TGTGCCATCAGTGAGTCTGGCGGGCGGAACTACGAGCAGTACTTC
TRBJ2-7 | TRBV5-1 | - | 14 | few | CASTLSEGAYEQYF | TGCGCCAGCACCCTGTCTGAAGGGGCCTACGAGCAGTACTTC
TRBJ2-5 | TRBV9 | TRBD2 | 15 | many | CASSYSGGNQETQYF | TGTGCCAGCAGCTATAGCGGGGGTAACCAAGAGACCCAGTACTTC
TRBJ2-2 | TRBV15 | - | 16 | - | CATSRDLPGADGELFF | TGTGCCACCAGCAGAGACCTCCCAGGGGCGGACGGGGAGCTGTTTTTT
TRBJ2-7 | TRBV18 | - | 12 | - | CASSPLAYEQYF | TGTGCCAGCTCACCACTGGCCTACGAGCAGTACTTC
TRBJ1-2 | TRBV30 | TRBD1 | 14 | once | CAWSGQGSNYGYTF | TGTGCCTGGAGTGGACAGGGTTCCAACTATGGCTACACCTTC
TRBJ2-7 | TRBV5-1 | - | 14 | - | CASSDPRGSDEQYF | TGCGCCAGCAGCGACCCTAGGGGAAGCGACGAGCAGTACTTC